This entry lists 28 T cell receptor beta chains sequenced from one sample in a study of blood T cell repertoires in COVID-19. Measured with immunoSEQ multiplex PCR; TCRdb has only the in-frame clones, and not every one. The sample has 240,000 or so clones; about 79% are singletons. The material sequenced was peripheral blood. The source is a woman of 80 years or more with acute or convalescent COVID-19.

The chain uses TRBV7-2 and TRBJ1-4; weak D call: TRBD1 (5 bases). The germline V gene has CDR1 SGHTA and CDR2 FQGNSA. CDR3 length equals 13 residues. With 4 bases removed from V and 10 bases from J, the gap between germline ends came to 13 bases. CDR3 bases: TGTGCCAGCAGCTCCCCGGGGAGGGGAAAACTGTTTTTT. This translates into CASSSPGRGKLFF.

The rearrangement uses TRBV6-5 and TRBJ2-5, with 8 bases identical to TRBD2. Per the germline V gene, CDR1 is MNHEY and CDR2 is SVGAGI. The J segment lost 2 bases and the V segment lost 2 bases, leaving 1 base of the junction unmatched. The CDR3 extends over 14 amino acids. The CDR3 sequence: CASSYPSGQETQYF. In DNA form, the CDR3 reads TGTGCCAGCAGTTACCCTAGCGGGCAAGAGACCCAGTACTTC.

In nucleotides, the CDR3 is TGTGCCAGCAGCGCGGGTGGACAGCTAACTAATGAAAAACTGTTTTTT. Protein sequence: CASSAGGQLTNEKLFF. The rearrangement links TRBV9 to TRBJ1-4, with a possible D match to TRBD1 (6 bases). CDR1 is SGDLS and CDR2 is YYNGEE in the germline V gene. V was clipped by 3 bases and J by 1 base, with 13 bases between them. This CDR3 has 16 residues.

The V call is TRBV19, the J call TRBJ1-2, with TRBD1 matching 8 bases. Trimming took 5 bases from V and 4 from J; bases not matched to a gene: 12. CDR1 is LNHDA and CDR2 is SQIVND in the germline V gene (reference sequence). The CDR3 is 16 residues long. DNA of the CDR3: TGTGCCAGTAGTCCCCCTGACAGGGGAGTTTCCTATGGCTACACCTTC. It yields the protein CASSPPDRGVSYGYTF. Based on the CDR3 plus reference TRBV19 and TRBJ1-2, the full variable domain is DGGITQSPKYLFRKEGQNVTLSCEQNLNHDAMYWYRQDPGQGLRLIYYSQIVNDFQKGDIAEGYSVSREKKESFPLTVTSAQKNPTAFYLCASSPPDRGVSYGYTFGSGTRLTVV.

V and J are TRBV7-2 and TRBJ2-2; D gene ambiguous. The CDR3 is 14 amino acids. Trimming shortened V by 2 bases and J by 4 bases, and 8 bases separated the two germline ends. The germline V gene encodes CDR1 SGHTA and CDR2 FQGNSA. The CDR3 DNA sequence: TGTGCCAGCAGCTTACTCACACGCACCGGGGAGCTGTTTTTT. The encoded protein is CASSLLTRTGELFF.

This chain uses TRBV2 with TRBJ2-3; 8 nucleotides match TRBD1. The germline gives CDR1 SNHLY, CDR2 FYNNEI. The junction had 13 bases not matched to a gene; V was cut back by 6 bases and J by 8 bases. This CDR3 spans 15 amino acids. The chain's CDR3 is CASSPDRGLIGTQYF. CDR3 DNA sequence: TGTGCCAGCAGCCCTGACAGGGGCCTTATTGGTACGCAGTATTTT.

This clone has a handful of counts. The rearrangement links TRBV19 to TRBJ1-3; 8 bases agree with TRBD1. The germline V gene has CDR1 LNHDA and CDR2 SQIVND (reference sequence). Germline trimming cut 3 bases from V and 7 bases from J; bases unmatched to any gene: 8. The CDR3 length is 15 residues. The CDR3 protein is CASSMSAGGTNTIYF. DNA of the CDR3: TGTGCCAGTAGTATGTCGGCAGGGGGCACGAACACCATATATTTT.

The chain employs TRBV5-1 and TRBJ2-1; 7 bases align to TRBD1. The CDR3 consists of 16 residues. V gave up 0 bases and J gave up 2 bases; unmatched junction bases: 5. CDR1 and CDR2 (germline): SGHRS, YFSETQ. The CDR3 DNA sequence: TGCGCCAGCAGCTTGGGAGGGGGCCCGACCTACAATGAGCAGTTCTTC. Translation: CASSLGGGPTYNEQFF.

Comment on this clone: The junction shows a germline mismatch at one end, possibly a read error. The chain has TRBV3-1 (or the pseudogene TRBV3-2) and TRBJ1-1; D perhaps matches TRBD1 (5 bases). CDR1 is LGHDT, CDR2 YNNKEL, per germline (reference sequence). This CDR3 contains 13 residues. CDR3 coding DNA: TGTGCCAGCAGTCAAGCCAGGGTCTCTGAAGCTTTCTTT. Its translation is CASSQARVSEAFF.

The rearrangement uses TRBV2 and TRBJ1-1, with 10 bases matching TRBD1. The CDR3 extends over 14 amino acids. Germline CDR1 and CDR2: SNHLY and FYNNEI. Trimming removed 4 bases from V and 4 bases from J; junction bases left unmatched: 3. The CDR3 reads CASSGDRGSTEAFF. The CDR3 coding sequence is TGTGCCAGCAGTGGGGACAGGGGAAGCACTGAAGCTTTCTTT.

This clone was recorded a few times. The rearrangement uses TRBV5-8 and TRBJ1-4; D may be TRBD1 (5 bases). V was clipped by 0 bases and J by 1 base, with 10 bases between them. CDR3 size: 16 residues. Germline V gene sequence: CDR1 SGHTS, CDR2 YDEGEE. The CDR3 sequence: CASSLADRETNEKLFF. The CDR3 bases are TGTGCCAGCAGCTTGGCCGACAGAGAAACTAATGAAAAACTGTTTTTT.

This chain joins TRBV5-4 and TRBJ2-3, with 10 nucleotides matching TRBD2. The trim removed 0 bases at V and 4 bases at J, leaving 8 bases unmatched. The CDR3 sequence is 17 residues long. Looked up from germline, CDR1 is SGHNT and CDR2 is YYREEE (reference sequence). Here the CDR3 DNA reads TGTGCCAGCAGCTTGGGGCTAGCGGGGGTTATGGCAGATACGCAGTATTTT. It yields the protein CASSLGLAGVMADTQYF.

The genes are TRBV18 and TRBJ1-1; D perhaps matches TRBD1 (6 bases). The V gene's germline CDR1 is KGHSH and CDR2 LQKENI. V was trimmed by 6 bases and J by 1 base, leaving 18 bases between them. The length of the CDR3 is 16 residues. Here the CDR3 reads CASSLNSDRKNTEAFF. The DNA of the CDR3 is TGTGCCAGCTCCCTTAATTCGGACAGAAAGAACACTGAAGCTTTCTTT.

The J gene is TRBJ1-2, the V gene TRBV7-8; D remains ambiguous. The CDR3 covers 12 residues. V was cut by 1 base and J by 5 bases, with 5 bases left in between. Germline lookup yields CDR1 SGHVS and CDR2 FQNEAQ. The CDR3 sequence is CASSLDMYGYTF. The CDR3 DNA sequence: TGTGCCAGCAGCTTAGATATGTATGGCTACACCTTC. Full variable domain (missing parts from reference TRBV7-8 and TRBJ1-2): GAGVSQSPRYKVAKRGQDVALRCDPISGHVSLFWYQQALGQGPEFLTYFQNEAQLDKSGLPSDRFFAERPEGSVSTLKIQRTQQEDSAVYLCASSLDMYGYTFGSGTRLTVV.

The genes are TRBV19 and TRBJ2-1; D call uncertain. From germline, CDR1 is LNHDA and CDR2 SQIVND (reference sequence). The germline V and J ends were trimmed by 4 bases and 4 bases, with 11 bases remaining between them. The CDR3 has 14 amino acids. The CDR3 DNA is TGTGCCAGTAGTACCTACTCAAGTTACAATGAGCAGTTCTTC. Protein: CASSTYSSYNEQFF.

The chain uses TRBV5-4 and TRBJ2-5, with 11 bases matching TRBD2. Germline V gene sequence: CDR1 SGHNT, CDR2 YYREEE (reference sequence). The CDR3 length is 19 residues. J lost 1 base, V lost 0 bases, and 11 bases had no gene match. The CDR3 region has the DNA TGTGCCAGCAGCTTGGGTCTAGCGGGGGGCTCAGGGGCCCAAGAGACCCAGTACTTC. Its protein product is CASSLGLAGGSGAQETQYF.

Turning to this clone: The same CDR3 also results from other DNA sequences found in this sample. V is TRBV12-3 or TRBV12-4 and J is TRBJ1-6, with TRBD1 as a possible D gene (5 bases). The V gene lost 1 base and the J gene lost 10 bases, with 8 bases spanning the gap. The CDR3 covers 13 residues. CDR3 bases: TGTGCCAGCAGTTTAGGGGGGGGGTCACCCCTCCACTTT. Its protein is CASSLGGGSPLHF.

A remark on this clone: In the same sample, other DNA sequences code for this CDR3. This chain uses TRBV27 with TRBJ2-3, with D maybe TRBD2 (7 bases). This CDR3 is 15 amino acids long. V was trimmed by 1 base and J by 3 bases, leaving 11 bases between them. The germline gives CDR1 MNHEY, CDR2 SMNVEV (reference sequence). The CDR3 DNA is TGTGCCAGCAGTTTATGGGGGGGGCGGACAGATACGCAGTATTTT. Protein product: CASSLWGGRTDTQYF.

The chain has TRBV18 and TRBJ1-6, with D tentatively TRBD1 (5 bases). Per the germline V gene, CDR1 is KGHSH and CDR2 is LQKENI. The CDR3 loop spans 16 amino acids. The ends were cut back, 5 bases at V and 0 bases at J, with 11 bases in the middle. The CDR3 bases are TGTGCCAGCTCAAGAGACAGTAACTCCTATAATTCACCCCTCCACTTT. Protein product: CASSRDSNSYNSPLHF.

This clone was observed a single time. The rearrangement uses TRBV2 and TRBJ1-2; 8 bases map to TRBD1. Germline CDR1 and CDR2: SNHLY and FYNNEI. The CDR3 contains 13 residues. J gave up 7 bases and V 6 bases, and 7 bases lay outside the gene matches. The CDR3 spells CASSPDREVGYTF. The CDR3 DNA follows: TGTGCCAGCAGCCCGGACAGGGAAGTTGGCTACACCTTC.

CDR3 sequence (DNA): TGTGCCAGCAGCGTAGTTGTGGGGACAAACACTGAAGCTTTCTTT. Its protein product is CASSVVVGTNTEAFF. The rearrangement joins TRBV9 to TRBJ1-1; possibly TRBD1 for D (6 bases). The V gene's germline CDR1 is SGDLS and CDR2 YYNGEE. The germline V and J ends were trimmed by 0 bases and 2 bases, with 11 bases remaining between them. This CDR3 is built from 15 residues.

The rearrangement links TRBV7-9 to TRBJ1-5; D is perhaps TRBD1 (5 bases). CDR1 SEHNR and CDR2 FQNEAQ come from the germline V gene (reference sequence). V was cut by 1 base and J by 3 bases, with 13 bases left in between. This CDR3 is built from 16 residues. The CDR3 DNA follows: TGTGCCAGCAGCTTAGGCATAGGGGCACTCAATCAGCCCCAGCATTTT. This sequence encodes CASSLGIGALNQPQHF.

The J gene is TRBJ1-1, the V gene TRBV28; D perhaps matches TRBD1 (6 bases). Trimming removed 4 bases at V and 5 bases at J, with 14 bases between. Germline CDR1 and CDR2: MDHEN and SYDVKM. The CDR3 extends over 14 amino acids. The CDR3 nucleotides read TGTGCCAGCAGTTCGTTTCAGGGGTCTACTGAAGCTTTCTTT. It is translated as CASSSFQGSTEAFF.

V and J are TRBV28 and TRBJ1-4; D is uncertain. CDR1 is MDHEN, CDR2 SYDVKM, per germline. The CDR3 spans 15 residues. The ends were cut back, 4 bases at V and 4 bases at J, with 13 bases in the middle. The CDR3 DNA reads TGTGCCAGCAGTTCCCCCCGGAGGCTTAATGAAAAACTGTTTTTT. It is translated as CASSSPRRLNEKLFF.

This chain joins TRBV28 and TRBJ2-1; 11 bases agree with TRBD2. Germline V gene sequence: CDR1 MDHEN, CDR2 SYDVKM. The V segment lost 6 bases and the J segment 1 base; nucleotides outside the gene matches: 14. The CDR3 totals 19 residues. CDR3 loop: CASRAASGGPALSYNEQFF. DNA for the CDR3: TGTGCCAGCAGGGCTGCTAGCGGGGGGCCAGCTCTTTCCTACAATGAGCAGTTCTTC.

The chain employs TRBV6-5 and TRBJ1-3; TRBD1 aligns across 7 bases. Germline V gene data show CDR1 as MNHEY and CDR2 as SVGAGI. CDR3 length: 15 residues. V shed 6 bases, J shed 0 bases, and the junction held 5 bases outside the gene matches. The CDR3 bases are TGTGCCAGCAGCTCGGGACAGCTCTCTGGAAACACCATATATTTT. It translates to CASSSGQLSGNTIYF.

The chain combines TRBV7-9 with TRBJ2-5; 7 nucleotides line up with TRBD1. The CDR3 is 17 amino acids. Looked up from germline, CDR1 is SEHNR and CDR2 is FQNEAQ (reference sequence). The V and J ends lost 4 bases and 2 bases, in that order; junction bases with no gene match: 13. The CDR3 loop reads CASSSPYRQGKQETQYF. The CDR3 nucleotides are TGTGCCAGCAGCTCTCCATATCGACAGGGTAAACAAGAGACCCAGTACTTC.

This clone was observed a handful of times. J is TRBJ1-1 and V is TRBV11-2; no clear D gene. The CDR3 runs to 16 residues. The ends were cut back, 6 bases at V and 0 bases at J, with 17 bases in the middle. CDR1 and CDR2 (germline): SGHAT, FQNNGV. The CDR3 spells CASRPSQGALNTEAFF. CDR3 bases: TGTGCCAGCAGACCCTCCCAAGGAGCGCTGAACACTGAAGCTTTCTTT.